This TCR beta chain is from a study of CD8+CD57+ T cells in acquired aplastic anemia. Per the germline V gene, CDR1 is SGHRS and CDR2 is YFSETQ. The CDR3 extends over 14 amino acids. As for this clonotype: Germline is not matched at one junction end, which may reflect a read error.

Profiling of TCR beta VDJ combinations and CDR3 sequences used genomic DNA as template. A single record per CDR3 protein comes from TCRdb applying MiXCR to the reads. The data contain about 220,000 distinct CDR3 sequences, roughly 33% of them singletons. What was sequenced was sorted CD4+, CD8+, or CD8+CD57+ T cells (not recorded which) from PBMCs. The chain recombines TRBV5-1 with TRBJ2-3, with TRBD2 identical over 7 bases. This receptor was identified in a human donor in good health, serving as a control. As DNA, the CDR3 is TGCGCCAGCAGCCCCAAACCGGGGGAGGGTACGCGGTATTTT. The encoded protein is CASSPKPGEGTRYF. Together with reference TRBV5-1 and TRBJ2-3, the CDR3 gives the full variable domain: KAGVTQTPRYLIKTRGQQVTLSCSPISGHRSVSWYQQTPGQGLQFLFEYFSETQRNKGNFPGRFSGRQFSNSRSEMNVSTLELGDSALYLCASSPKPGEGTRYFGPGTRLTVL.